The 25 T cell receptor beta chains given below trace back to one sample, sequenced in a study of cytomegalovirus exposure and HLA in healthy donors. PCR amplification relied on 60 Vbeta primers (plus 13 Jbeta primers). Clones were sequenced by immunoSEQ multiplex PCR, and TCRdb holds only the in-frame ones, with some missing. The table includes roughly 100,000 clones, 60% to 85% detected once. Sequenced material: PBMCs. These receptor sequences come from a man aged 50-60 years in good health and CMV-seropositive.

The J gene is TRBJ2-5, the V gene TRBV20-1; unclear D gene. This CDR3 has 10 residues. CDR1 is DFQATT, CDR2 SNEGSKA, per germline (reference sequence). CDR3: CSTFSGTQYF. The CDR3 bases are TGCAGCACCTTCTCAGGGACCCAGTACTTC.

The chain employs TRBV7-9 and TRBJ2-1; 7 nucleotides agree with TRBD2. V lost 4 bases and J lost 3; bases outside the gene matches: 6. The CDR3 has 15 amino acids. The germline CDR1 and CDR2 sequences are SEHNR and FQNEAQ (reference sequence). The chain's CDR3 is CASSSGGSGYNEQFF. The CDR3 region has the DNA TGTGCCAGCAGCTCGGGCGGGAGCGGCTACAATGAGCAGTTCTTC.

The chain combines TRBV5-1 with TRBJ2-7, with TRBD1 identical over 9 bases. CDR3 size: 16 residues. The V gene end was trimmed by 1 base and the J gene end by 4 bases; junction bases not matched to a gene: 9. The V gene's germline CDR1 is SGHRS and CDR2 YFSETQ. This CDR3 reads CASSLTGGATSYEQYF. The CDR3 nucleotides are TGCGCCAGCAGCTTGACAGGGGGCGCGACTTCGTACGAGCAGTACTTC. The complete variable domain, with remaining parts taken from reference TRBV5-1 and TRBJ2-7, reads KAGVTQTPRYLIKTRGQQVTLSCSPISGHRSVSWYQQTPGQGLQFLFEYFSETQRNKGNFPGRFSGRQFSNSRSEMNVSTLELGDSALYLCASSLTGGATSYEQYFGPGTRLTVT.

The chain has TRBV27 and TRBJ2-5; a weak D match, TRBD2 (6 bases). Near its end, the DNA agrees better with TRBJ2-7, so the J call may be wrong. The CDR3 runs to 14 residues. Germline V CDR1 and CDR2: MNHEY, SMNVEV (reference sequence). The DNA of the CDR3 is TGTGCCAGCAGTCCCAGCGGGTTTACCTACGAGCAGTACTTC. As protein: CASSPSGFTYEQYF.

This clone was detected a few times. The chain recombines TRBV25-1 with TRBJ2-1; D call uncertain. V lost 1 base and J lost 10, with 17 bases in between. This CDR3 comprises 15 residues. CDR1 MGHDK and CDR2 SYGVNS come from the germline V gene. The CDR3 is CASSELKFESPEQFF. The CDR3 DNA sequence: TGTGCCAGCAGTGAATTGAAGTTTGAGAGTCCCGAGCAGTTCTTC.

J is TRBJ2-1 and V is TRBV7-8, with TRBD2 matching 10 bases. J was trimmed by 4 bases and V by 5 bases; bases with no gene match: 2. The germline V gene has CDR1 SGHVS and CDR2 FQNEAQ. The CDR3 is 14 amino acids. The CDR3 loop reads CASSRGLAYNEQFF. Written as DNA, the CDR3 is TGTGCCAGCAGCAGGGGACTAGCGTACAATGAGCAGTTCTTC.

Notes on this clone: Within the sample, other DNA sequences also encode this same CDR3. The V call is TRBV7-9, the J call TRBJ2-7; D is unclear. V shed 5 bases and J shed 6 bases, with 8 bases lying between them. This CDR3 is built from 11 residues. Germline values: CDR1 SEHNR, CDR2 FQNEAQ (reference sequence). CDR3 amino acids: CASSVGVEQYF. In DNA form, the CDR3 reads TGTGCCAGCAGCGTAGGAGTCGAGCAGTACTTC.

The rearrangement joins TRBV28 to TRBJ2-5; 10 bases fit TRBD2. The germline CDR1 and CDR2 sequences are MDHEN and SYDVKM. This CDR3 contains 17 residues. V lost 2 bases and J lost 1; bases outside the gene matches: 7. The CDR3 region is CASSLGVTSGTQETQYF. In nucleotides, the CDR3 is TGTGCCAGCAGTTTAGGGGTCACTAGCGGGACCCAAGAGACCCAGTACTTC.

This CDR3 reads CASSVRSGYSTDTQYF. As DNA, the CDR3 is TGTGCCAGCAGCGTCCGTAGCGGCTATAGCACAGATACGCAGTATTTT. V and J are TRBV9 and TRBJ2-3; a weak D match, TRBD2 (6 bases). V shed 2 bases and J shed 0 bases, with 13 bases lying between them. Germline loops: CDR1 SGDLS, CDR2 YYNGEE. The CDR3 loop spans 16 amino acids.

The genes are TRBV18 and TRBJ2-1, with 9 bases matching TRBD2. CDR3 size: 14 residues. Trimming took 5 bases from V and 10 from J; bases not matched to a gene: 9. Germline V CDR1 and CDR2: KGHSH, LQKENI. Here the CDR3 DNA reads TGTGCCAGCTCAACCCCAACCCTAGCGGGGGAGCAGTTCTTC. This sequence encodes CASSTPTLAGEQFF.

The chain joins TRBV5-1 to TRBJ2-7; TRBD2 might be the D (7 bases). Germline lookup yields CDR1 SGHRS and CDR2 YFSETQ. The CDR3 sequence is 15 residues long. The V end lost 4 bases, the J end lost 2 bases, and 16 bases lay between the germline ends. For the CDR3, the DNA is TGCGCCAGCAGCAGGGGCGGGGGCCAGACCTACGAGCAGTACTTC. Amino acid sequence: CASSRGGGQTYEQYF.

The chain recombines TRBV7-3 with TRBJ2-7; TRBD2 might be the D (6 bases). CDR1 is SGHTA and CDR2 is FQGTGA in the germline V gene. V shed 5 bases and J shed 6 bases, with 11 bases lying between them. The length of the CDR3 is 12 residues. The CDR3: CASSPGAGEQYF. CDR3 sequence (DNA): TGTGCCAGCAGCCCCGGAGCGGGCGAGCAGTACTTC.

The chain employs TRBV19 and TRBJ1-1, with D perhaps matching TRBD1 (6 bases). The V end was cut by 7 bases, the J end by 4 bases, with 13 bases between. The CDR3 is made up of 13 amino acids. CDR1 LNHDA and CDR2 SQIVND come from the germline V gene (reference sequence). CDR3 region: CASTQTGFTEAFF. The CDR3 DNA is TGTGCCAGTACCCAAACAGGGTTCACTGAAGCTTTCTTT.

The chain links TRBV19 to TRBJ1-2; 9 bases map to TRBD1. Germline V gene data show CDR1 as LNHDA and CDR2 as SQIVND (reference sequence). The ends lost 4 bases at V and 4 bases at J; junction bases unmatched: 10. This CDR3 region has 16 residues. This CDR3 reads CASSTSGTGTSYGYTF. CDR3 nucleotides: TGTGCCAGTAGTACCTCCGGGACAGGGACCTCCTATGGCTACACCTTC.

The chain joins TRBV6-5 to TRBJ2-1, with a tentative D call TRBD1 (5 bases). Trimming took 6 bases from V and 0 from J, leaving 12 bases between them. Germline lookup yields CDR1 MNHEY and CDR2 SVGAGI. The CDR3 runs to 15 residues. The DNA for the CDR3 is TGTGCCAGCAGGATCAGGGTCTACTCCTACAATGAGCAGTTCTTC. Protein sequence: CASRIRVYSYNEQFF.

The V gene is TRBV7-9, the J gene TRBJ1-5; the match to TRBD1 covers 7 bases. Germline V lookup: CDR1 SEHNR, CDR2 FQNEAQ (reference sequence). Trimming removed 1 base from V and 2 bases from J; junction bases left unmatched: 8. The CDR3 totals 17 residues. The CDR3 loop reads CASSLGGGGSGNQPQHF. As DNA, the CDR3 is TGTGCCAGCAGCTTAGGAGGGGGCGGCTCTGGCAATCAGCCCCAGCATTTT. Based on the CDR3 plus reference TRBV7-9 and TRBJ1-5, the full variable domain is DTGVSQNPRHKITKRGQNVTFRCDPISEHNRLYWYRQTLGQGPEFLTYFQNEAQLEKSRLLSDRFSAERPKGSFSTLEIQRTEQGDSAMYLCASSLGGGGSGNQPQHFGDGTRLSIL.

This clone has a handful of counts. J is TRBJ2-1 and V is TRBV7-8; D gene uncertain. Deletions cut 5 bases from V and 9 bases from J, with 14 bases between. Germline V gene sequence: CDR1 SGHVS, CDR2 FQNEAQ. The CDR3 spans 13 residues. CDR3 DNA: TGTGCCAGCAGCAACGGCTTGAGGATTGAGCAGTTCTTC. It encodes CASSNGLRIEQFF.

The V and J genes are TRBV7-2 and TRBJ1-4; D not certain. From germline, CDR1 is SGHTA and CDR2 FQGNSA. The CDR3 runs 13 residues. Trimming removed 1 base from V and 11 bases from J, with 11 bases in between. DNA of the CDR3: TGTGCCAGCAGCTTAGATCCCAGGTCCAAACTGTTTTTT. Translating it yields CASSLDPRSKLFF.

V usage is TRBV6-1 and J usage is TRBJ1-4; TRBD1 matches at 11 bases. Germline assignment: CDR1 MNHNS and CDR2 SASEGT. The CDR3 loop spans 14 amino acids. V shed 6 bases and J 6 bases; nucleotides not matched to a gene: 3. In DNA form, the CDR3 reads TGTGCCAGCAGCCGGGACAGGGGGTATGAAAAACTGTTTTTT. Protein sequence: CASSRDRGYEKLFF.

The chain uses TRBV15 and TRBJ2-1; 7 nucleotides match TRBD2. Germline CDR1 and CDR2: LNHNV and YYDKDF (reference sequence). This CDR3 spans 15 amino acids. V lost 0 bases, J lost 15 bases, and 14 bases stayed unmatched. The CDR3 DNA reads as TGTGCCACCAGCAGAGATCTCGGCGGGGGAGGGCCTCGGTTCTTC. The encoded protein is CATSRDLGGGGPRFF. The whole variable domain, filled in from reference TRBV15 and TRBJ2-1, reads DAMVIQNPRYQVTQFGKPVTLSCSQTLNHNVMYWYQQKSSQAPKLLFHYYDKDFNNEADTPDNFQSRRPNTSFCFLDIRSPGLGDTAMYLCATSRDLGGGGPRFFGPGTRLTVL.

The J gene is TRBJ2-3, the V gene TRBV5-4, with D maybe TRBD2 (6 bases). The CDR3 totals 16 residues. The V end lost 4 bases, the J end lost 0 bases, and 15 bases lay between the germline ends. CDR1 and CDR2 (germline): SGHNT, YYREEE (reference sequence). The CDR3 DNA is TGTGCCAGCAGCCGGTCGGGGGTCACTAGCACAGATACGCAGTATTTT. Its protein is CASSRSGVTSTDTQYF.

The gene calls are TRBV19 and TRBJ2-5; tentative D call: TRBD1 (5 bases). The length of the CDR3 is 13 residues. The V and J ends lost 0 bases and 6 bases respectively, with 8 bases between them. Germline V gene lookup returns CDR1 LNHDA and CDR2 SQIVND (reference sequence). The CDR3 loop reads CASSIDREKTQYF. The CDR3, as DNA: TGTGCCAGTAGTATAGACAGGGAAAAGACCCAGTACTTC. The full variable domain, in which reference TRBV19 and TRBJ2-5 provide the parts outside the CDR3, is DGGITQSPKYLFRKEGQNVTLSCEQNLNHDAMYWYRQDPGQGLRLIYYSQIVNDFQKGDIAEGYSVSREKKESFPLTVTSAQKNPTAFYLCASSIDREKTQYFGPGTRLLVL.

V is TRBV5-1 and J is TRBJ2-5, with D perhaps matching TRBD1 (5 bases). This CDR3 spans 14 amino acids. Trimming took off 1 base at V and 5 bases at J, with 12 bases between the two ends. CDR1 is SGHRS and CDR2 is YFSETQ in the germline V gene. CDR3 in DNA: TGCGCCAGCAGCTTGCTAGGGGCAAAGGAGACCCAGTACTTC. Protein sequence: CASSLLGAKETQYF.

This clone was detected only a few times. The V and J genes are TRBV5-1 and TRBJ2-7; 8 bases are shared with TRBD1. Germline V CDR1 and CDR2: SGHRS, YFSETQ. The CDR3 consists of 14 residues. With 4 bases clipped from V and 3 bases from J, the junction kept 6 bases outside the gene matches. CDR3 region: CASSTSGQDYEQYF. CDR3 nucleotides: TGCGCCAGCAGCACATCGGGACAGGACTACGAGCAGTACTTC.

The gene calls are TRBV5-4 and TRBJ2-7; 7 bases are a match to TRBD2. CDR1 and CDR2 from the germline V gene are SGHNT and YYREEE (reference sequence). This CDR3 is built from 16 residues. J lost 5 bases, V lost 4 bases, and 15 bases had no gene match. CDR3 DNA sequence: TGTGCCAGCAGCCGGCCGGGACCCCCGGGAGGAGACGAGCAGTACTTC. The encoded protein is CASSRPGPPGGDEQYF. The full variable domain, its missing parts supplied by reference TRBV5-4 and TRBJ2-7, is ETGVTQSPTHLIKTRGQQVTLRCSSQSGHNTVSWYQQALGQGPQFIFQYYREEENGRGNFPPRFSGLQFPNYSSELNVNALELDDSALYLCASSRPGPPGGDEQYFGPGTRLTVT.